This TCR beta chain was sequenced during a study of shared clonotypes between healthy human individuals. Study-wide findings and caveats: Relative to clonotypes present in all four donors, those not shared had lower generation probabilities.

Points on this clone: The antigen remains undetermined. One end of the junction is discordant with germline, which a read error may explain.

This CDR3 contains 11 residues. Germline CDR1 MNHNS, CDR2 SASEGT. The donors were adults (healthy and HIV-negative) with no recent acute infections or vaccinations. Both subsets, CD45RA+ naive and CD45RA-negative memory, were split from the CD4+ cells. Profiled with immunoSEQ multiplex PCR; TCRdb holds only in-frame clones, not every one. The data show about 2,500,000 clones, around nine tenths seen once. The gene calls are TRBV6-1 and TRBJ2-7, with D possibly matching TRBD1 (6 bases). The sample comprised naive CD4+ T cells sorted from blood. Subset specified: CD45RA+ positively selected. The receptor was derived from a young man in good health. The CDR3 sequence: CASSEPAKQGF. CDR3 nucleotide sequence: TGTGCCAGCAGTGAACCCGCCAAACAGGGTTTC.